This is a list of T cell receptor beta chains from one sample in a study of control samples from healthy donors and cancer patients. Profiling relied on immunoSEQ multiplex PCR, and the TCRdb table lists in-frame clones only, not all of them. The table has about 42,000 clones, around four fifths seen once; the top ten hold about 45%. The sample was blood. The receptors were gathered from a man aged 55 to 70 in good health. The conserved cysteine and the conserved F or W are not part of the CDR3 here. D genes are given only for firm matches.

TRBJ2-1 | TRBD2 | 14 | TRBV4-2 | ASSQESSGSRNEQF
TRBJ2-3 | - | 14 | TRBV28 | ASSPNSAGHTDTQY
TRBJ2-2 | - | 11 | TRBV11-3 | ASSLVNGGELF
TRBJ1-1 | - | 11 | TRBV14 | ASSQGVTTEAF
TRBJ2-1 | TRBD2 | 13 | TRBV7-9 | ASSFAGLAGNEQF
TRBJ2-5 | - | 13 | TRBV27 | ASSQSRTAQETQY
TRBJ1-3 | TRBD1 | 12 | TRBV6-5 | ASGTGGSGNTIY
TRBJ1-4 | TRBD1 | 12 | TRBV5-1 | ASSLQGSGEKLF
TRBJ1-6 | - | 15 | TRBV5-4 | ASSWDAGNSYNSPLH
TRBJ2-5 | - | 12 | TRBV24-1 | ATSDGRLQDAQY